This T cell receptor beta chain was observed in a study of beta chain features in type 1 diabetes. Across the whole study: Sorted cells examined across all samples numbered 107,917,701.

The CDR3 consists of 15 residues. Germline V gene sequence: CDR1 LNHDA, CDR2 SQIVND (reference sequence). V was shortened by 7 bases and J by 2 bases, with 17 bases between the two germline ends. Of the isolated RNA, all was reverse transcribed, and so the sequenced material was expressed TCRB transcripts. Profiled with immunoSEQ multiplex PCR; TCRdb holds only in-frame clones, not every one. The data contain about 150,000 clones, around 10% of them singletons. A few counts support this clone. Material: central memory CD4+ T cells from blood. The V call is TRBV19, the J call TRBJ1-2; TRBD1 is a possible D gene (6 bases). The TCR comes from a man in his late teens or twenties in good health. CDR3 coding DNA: TGTGCCAGTACCCAGACGCCCCAGGGGAACTATGGCTACACCTTC. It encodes CASTQTPQGNYGYTF.